One sample yielded the 11 T cell receptor beta chains listed below, sequenced in a study of CD4+ T cells in melanoma. The repertoire was sequenced with immunoSEQ multiplex PCR; TCRdb's copy has only in-frame clones and lacks some. The sample has 20,000 to 25,000 clones, more than 65% seen once; the top ten hold less than 4.5%. The sequenced sample was cells from a culture (not recorded whether cultured in vitro). These receptors were taken from a human donor with melanoma.

The V call is TRBV18, the J call TRBJ1-1; tentatively, D is TRBD1 (6 bases). CDR3 length equals 15 residues. Germline CDR1 reads KGHSH; CDR2 reads LQKENI. V was pared by 3 bases and J by 0 bases, with 11 bases between. Here the CDR3 reads CASSPIGQMNTEAFF. Written as DNA, the CDR3 is TGTGCCAGCTCACCGATCGGACAGATGAACACTGAAGCTTTCTTT.

This chain joins TRBV29-1 and TRBJ2-2, with D possibly TRBD1 on 5 matching bases. The CDR3 spans 15 residues. V was shortened by 6 bases and J by 4 bases, with 18 bases between the two germline ends. Germline CDR1 SQVTM, CDR2 ANQGSEA. Written as DNA, the CDR3 is TGCAGCGTAGCTAAGGGGAAGGCGGTCACCGGGGAGCTGTTTTTT. As protein: CSVAKGKAVTGELFF.

This CDR3 reads CAWSDYSEAFF. DNA of the CDR3: TGTGCCTGGAGTGACTATTCTGAAGCTTTCTTT. The genes are TRBV30 and TRBJ1-1; D ambiguous. V was clipped by 1 base and J by 6 bases, with 6 bases between them. Germline loops: CDR1 GTSNPN, CDR2 SVGIG (reference sequence). This CDR3 contains 11 residues.

The V call is TRBV2, the J call TRBJ1-5; D unclear. The CDR3 loop spans 13 amino acids. CDR1 and CDR2 from the germline V gene are SNHLY and FYNNEI. Trimming cost V 6 bases and J 3 bases, with 9 bases left between them. The CDR3 reads CASRREYNQPQHF. The CDR3 DNA reads as TGTGCCAGCAGGAGGGAGTACAATCAGCCCCAGCATTTT. The entire variable domain, with the rest obtained from reference TRBV2 and TRBJ1-5, is as follows: EPEVTQTPSHQVTQMGQEVILRCVPISNHLYFYWYRQILGQKVEFLVSFYNNEISEKSEIFDDQFSVERPDGSNFTLKIRSTKLEDSAMYFCASRREYNQPQHFGDGTRLSIL.

The chain uses TRBV5-1 and TRBJ1-4, with 10 bases aligning to TRBD1. Germline loops: CDR1 SGHRS, CDR2 YFSETQ. This CDR3 region has 14 residues. With 2 bases clipped from V and 10 bases from J, the junction kept 5 bases outside the gene matches. The CDR3 DNA follows: TGCGCCAGCAGCTTCGGACAGGGGGATGGAAAACTGTTTTTT. It is translated as CASSFGQGDGKLFF. Full variable domain (missing parts from reference TRBV5-1 and TRBJ1-4): KAGVTQTPRYLIKTRGQQVTLSCSPISGHRSVSWYQQTPGQGLQFLFEYFSETQRNKGNFPGRFSGRQFSNSRSEMNVSTLELGDSALYLCASSFGQGDGKLFFGSGTQLSVL.

The rearrangement links TRBV6-5 to TRBJ2-1; 7 positions agree with TRBD1. V was pared by 6 bases and J by 7 bases, with 12 bases of the junction left unmatched. CDR1 MNHEY and CDR2 SVGAGI come from the germline V gene. The CDR3 contains 15 residues. Here the CDR3 reads CASRSLGGALNEQFF. In DNA, the CDR3 is TGTGCCAGCAGAAGTTTAGGGGGCGCACTTAATGAGCAGTTCTTC.

The chain combines TRBV5-6 with TRBJ2-3, with TRBD2 as a possible D gene (5 bases). V was pared by 2 bases and J by 4 bases, with 8 bases between. The CDR3 has 13 amino acids. CDR1 is SGHDT and CDR2 is YYEEEE in the germline V gene. CDR3 DNA sequence: TGTGCCAGCAGCTTCCTGAGGGCAGATACGCAGTATTTT. This codes for CASSFLRADTQYF.

V and J are TRBV5-5 and TRBJ1-3; 8 nucleotides align to TRBD1. The CDR3 has 19 amino acids. CDR1 is SGHKS, CDR2 YYEKEE, per germline (reference sequence). V lost 2 bases and J lost 4; bases outside the gene matches: 17. The CDR3 sequence is CASSLTRDRSSWYGNTIYF. Here the CDR3 DNA reads TGTGCCAGCAGCTTAACCCGGGACAGGAGTAGCTGGTACGGAAACACCATATATTTT.

V is TRBV2 and J is TRBJ2-3, with 8 bases fitting TRBD1. Germline V lookup: CDR1 SNHLY, CDR2 FYNNEI. The CDR3 is 15 amino acids. Trimming at V came to 5 bases and at J to 4 bases, leaving 8 bases not matched to a gene. The CDR3 protein is CASSKDRARADTQYF. In DNA, the CDR3 is TGTGCCAGCAGTAAGGACAGGGCGAGGGCAGATACGCAGTATTTT.

The genes are TRBV18 and TRBJ1-4, with D possibly being TRBD1 (5 bases). This CDR3 is built from 15 residues. Germline CDR1 KGHSH, CDR2 LQKENI. The germline V and J ends were trimmed by 3 bases and 5 bases, with 13 bases remaining between them. The CDR3 DNA follows: TGTGCCAGCTCACCCCCGGGACCGACGAATGAAAAACTGTTTTTT. Residues: CASSPPGPTNEKLFF.

The chain links TRBV6-1 to TRBJ2-7; 7 bases match TRBD1. In germline, CDR1 is MNHNS, CDR2 SASEGT. Trimming cost V 2 bases and J 4 bases; bases outside gene matches: 8. This CDR3 contains 15 residues. The CDR3 loop is CASSESGTATYEQYF. DNA for the CDR3: TGTGCCAGCAGTGAATCTGGGACAGCTACATACGAGCAGTACTTC.